The subject of this entry is one T cell receptor beta chain. What it recognizes is unknown. The sample belongs to a study of OX40 agonist ivuxolimab in advanced cancers. In the study overall: Enrollees could have had prior anti-PD-1, anti-PD-L1 or anti-CTLA-4 therapy, which 40% to 45% had received.

The assay was immunoSEQ multiplex PCR, and TCRdb's table has in-frame clones only and misses some. The sample comprises tens of thousands of clones, 85% to 90% of which are singletons, and less than 2% rests with the top ten. Study-wide points: Among the nonresponders, some also had low normalized T-cell clonal expansion. Expanded clones tended on average to be more numerous among CD8+ T cells than CD4+.

The source is an adult with an advanced solid tumor such as melanoma, head and neck, liver or kidney cancer. The sample was CD4+ or CD8+ T cells sorted from blood, taken in a trial of the OX40 agonist ivuxolimab.

CDR3 protein: CASAPGGGAYGYTF. The CDR3 DNA follows: TGTGCCAGCGCCCCCGGTGGCGGTGCATATGGCTACACCTTC. The chain joins TRBV27 to TRBJ1-2; D gene ambiguous. CDR3 length: 14 residues. Germline V gene data show CDR1 as MNHEY and CDR2 as SMNVEV (reference sequence). The germline V and J ends were trimmed by 8 bases and 5 bases, with 18 bases remaining between them.